The 8 T cell receptor beta chains reported below all come from one sample, sequenced in a study of T cell clonality in common variable immunodeficiency. Assay: immunoSEQ multiplex PCR; the TCRdb copy retains only in-frame clones and omits some. The sample has about 52,000 clones, none seen only once. What was sequenced was peripheral blood mononuclear cells. These receptor sequences come from a person aged 18 to 70 in good health.

This clone was seen repeatedly, ten times or more. The CDR3 end lies 3 residues beyond the end of the read and is filled in from the germline J gene. The chain links TRBV6-1 to TRBJ2-7; TRBD1 aligns across 10 bases. V gave up 4 bases and J gave up 4 bases; unmatched junction bases: 7. From germline, CDR1 is MNHNS and CDR2 SASEGT. There are 15 residues in the CDR3. The DNA read from the CDR3 is TGTGCCAGCAGTGGACGACAGGGGGCCCCATACGAG. This sequence encodes CASSGRQGAPYE. The full CDR3 sequence reads CASSGRQGAPYEQYF.

The sample holds many counts of this clone. The CDR3 end falls 3 residues outside the read, so it is completed with the germline J gene. The gene calls are TRBV7-9 and TRBJ1-1; D remains unclear. The CDR3 totals 14 residues. Germline CDR1 reads SEHNR; CDR2 reads FQNEAQ (reference sequence). The sequenced CDR3 bases are TGTGCCAGCCACAGAGCTCCAGGAATTCACGGA. This codes for CASHRAPGIHG. In full, the CDR3 reads CASHRAPGIHGAFF.

This clone has at least ten counts. From the germline J gene comes the end of the CDR3, since the read stops 3 residues before it. This chain uses TRBV10-3 with TRBJ1-5; tentative D call: TRBD1 (6 bases). CDR1 and CDR2 (germline): ENHRY, SYGVKD. V dropped 9 bases and J dropped 5 bases, with 11 bases sitting between them. The CDR3 loop spans 12 amino acids. The part of the CDR3 DNA that was read is TGTGCCATTGGCCCAGGGGATCAGCCC. It translates to CAIGPGDQP. The whole CDR3 sequence reads CAIGPGDQPQHF.

Ten or more counts support this clone. The CDR3 extends 3 residues past the end of the read, so its final part is completed from the germline J gene. The chain is built from TRBV11-2 and TRBJ1-2; 8 bases are a match to TRBD1. This CDR3 comprises 14 residues. The germline V gene has CDR1 SGHAT and CDR2 FQNNGV. CDR3 sequence reads: CASSSLRTGTGYTF. The sequenced part of the CDR3 DNA is TGTGCCAGCAGCTCCCTCCGGACAGGGACAGGC. Using reference TRBV11-2 and TRBJ1-2 for the parts outside the CDR3, the full variable domain is EAGVAQSPRYKIIEKRQSVAFWCNPISGHATLYWYQQILGQGPKLLIQFQNNGVVDDSQLPKDRFSAERLKGVDSTLKIQPAKLEDSAVYLCASSSLRTGTGYTFGSGTRLTVV.

This clone was detected a few times. The read ends 3 residues shy of where the CDR3 ends; the end is completed using the germline J gene. V gene TRBV13 combines with J gene TRBJ2-1; 9 bases are a match to TRBD2. The CDR3 sequence is 15 residues long. The germline gives CDR1 PRHDT, CDR2 FYEKMQ (reference sequence). Trimming cost V 7 bases and J 4 bases; bases outside gene matches: 8. The sequenced part of the CDR3 DNA is TGTGCCAGCAAATTGTTGCGGGGGGGTTACAATGAG. Translated: CASKLLRGGYNE. The entire CDR3 is CASKLLRGGYNEQFF.

The sample holds many counts of this clone. Read sequence stops 3 residues before the CDR3 end, and the germline J gene provides the missing end. The chain recombines TRBV30 with TRBJ1-2; 10 nucleotides line up with TRBD1. The CDR3 covers 14 residues. The germline gives CDR1 GTSNPN, CDR2 SVGIG (reference sequence). This CDR3 reads CAWSPGTGAYGYTF. CDR3 bases read: TGTGCCTGGAGTCCCGGGACAGGGGCCTACGGC.

This clone appeared many times. The CDR3 goes on 3 residues after the read ends, and that part is filled in from the germline J gene. The chain carries TRBV12-3 or TRBV12-4 and TRBJ2-1; 13 bases map to TRBD2. J was trimmed by 8 bases and V by 1 base; bases with no gene match: 2. The CDR3 length is 15 residues. Incomplete CDR3 DNA: TGTGCCAGCAGTTTAGTACTAGCGGGAGGGGATGAG. Translating gives CASSLVLAGGDE. The CDR3 in its entirety is CASSLVLAGGDEQFF.

This clone was observed many times. The sequenced CDR3 bases are TGTGCCGGGAAGGACAGGACACCGGACTCTGGGGCCAACGTC. Encoded protein: CAGKDRTPDSGANV. The CDR3 in full is CAGKDRTPDSGANVLTF. The V call is TRBV2, the J call TRBJ2-6; TRBD1 aligns across 7 bases. The CDR3 is cut off 3 residues early in the read; its end comes from the germline J gene. This CDR3 comprises 17 residues. Germline CDR1 and CDR2: SNHLY and FYNNEI. With V trimmed by 11 bases and J by 0 bases, 13 bases remained unmatched.